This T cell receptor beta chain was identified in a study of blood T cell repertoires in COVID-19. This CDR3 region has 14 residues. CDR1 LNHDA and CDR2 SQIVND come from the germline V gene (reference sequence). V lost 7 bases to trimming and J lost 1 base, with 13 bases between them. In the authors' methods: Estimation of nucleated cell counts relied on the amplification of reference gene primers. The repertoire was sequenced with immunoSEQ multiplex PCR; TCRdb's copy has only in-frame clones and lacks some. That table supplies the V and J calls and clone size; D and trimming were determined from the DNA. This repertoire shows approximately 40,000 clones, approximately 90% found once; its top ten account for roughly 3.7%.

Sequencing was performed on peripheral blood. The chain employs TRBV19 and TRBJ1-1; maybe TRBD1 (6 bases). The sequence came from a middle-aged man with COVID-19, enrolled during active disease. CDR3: CASNNRVGNTEAFF. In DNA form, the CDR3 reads TGTGCCAGTAACAACAGGGTTGGGAACACTGAAGCTTTCTTT.